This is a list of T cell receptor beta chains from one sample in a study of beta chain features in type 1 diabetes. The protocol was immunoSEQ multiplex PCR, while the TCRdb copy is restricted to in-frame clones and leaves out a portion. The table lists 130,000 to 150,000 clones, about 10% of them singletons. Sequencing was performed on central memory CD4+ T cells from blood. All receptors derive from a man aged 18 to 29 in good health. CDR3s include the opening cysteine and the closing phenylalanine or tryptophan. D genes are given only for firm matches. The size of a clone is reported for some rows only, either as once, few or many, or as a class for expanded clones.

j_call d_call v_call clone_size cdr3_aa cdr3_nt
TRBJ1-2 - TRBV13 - CASSLRGFRGYTF TGTGCCAGCAGCCTTCGGGGGTTTAGGGGCTACACCTTC
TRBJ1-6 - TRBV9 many CASSVDIPRRGLDSPLHF TGTGCCAGCAGCGTAGATATCCCCCGAAGAGGATTGGATTCACCCCTCCACTTT
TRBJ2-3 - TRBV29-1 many CSVGEMTDTQYF TGCAGCGTCGGGGAGATGACAGATACGCAGTATTTT
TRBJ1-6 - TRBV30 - CAWSSEPRSPLHF TGTGCCTGGAGTTCGGAACCTAGATCACCCCTCCACTTT
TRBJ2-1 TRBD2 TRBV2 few CASSGLAAYNEQFF TGTGCCAGCAGTGGGCTAGCGGCATACAATGAGCAGTTCTTC
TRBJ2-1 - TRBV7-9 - CASSLASLSIPSSYNEQFF TGTGCCAGCAGCTTAGCTTCCCTCTCTATCCCGAGCTCCTACAATGAGCAGTTCTTC
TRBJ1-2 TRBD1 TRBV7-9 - CASSWTGDYGYTF TGTGCCAGCAGCTGGACAGGGGATTATGGCTACACCTTC
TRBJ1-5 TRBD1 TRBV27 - CASRPMAGGEQPQHF TGTGCCAGCAGACCTATGGCAGGGGGCGAACAGCCCCAGCATTTT
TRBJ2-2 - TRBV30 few CAWSRGTGELFF TGTGCCTGGAGTCGGGGGACCGGGGAGCTGTTTTTT
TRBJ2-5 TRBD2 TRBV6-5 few CASSRDYETQYF TGTGCCAGCAGCCGGGACTATGAGACCCAGTACTTC
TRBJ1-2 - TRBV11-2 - CASSGGLSYGYTF TGTGCCTCGTCCGGGGGGCTTTCCTATGGCTACACCTTC
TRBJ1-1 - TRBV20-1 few CSARGQEAFF TGCAGTGCTAGAGGCCAGGAAGCTTTCTTT
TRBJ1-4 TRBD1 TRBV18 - CASSSRDRDEKLFF TGTGCCAGCTCATCCCGGGACAGGGATGAAAAACTGTTTTTT
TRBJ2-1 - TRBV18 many CASSTDSNEQFF TGTGCCAGCTCAACCGACAGCAATGAGCAGTTCTTC
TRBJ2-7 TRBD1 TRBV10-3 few CAIRAGTGKYEQYF TGTGCCATCAGGGCCGGGACAGGGAAGTACGAGCAGTACTTC
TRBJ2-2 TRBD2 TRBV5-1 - CASSLLGSGGASTGELFF TGCGCCAGCAGCTTGTTGGGGTCCGGGGGGGCGAGCACCGGGGAGCTGTTTTTT
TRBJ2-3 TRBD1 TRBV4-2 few CASSKGQGVADTQYF TGTGCCAGCAGCAAGGGACAGGGGGTCGCAGATACGCAGTATTTT
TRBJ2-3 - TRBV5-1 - CASSLGETDTQYF TGCGCCAGCAGCTTGGGCGAGACAGATACGCAGTATTTT
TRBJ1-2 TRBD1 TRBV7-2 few CASSQPSENRGVYGYTF TGTGCCAGCAGCCAACCCTCGGAGAACAGGGGGGTCTATGGCTACACCTTC
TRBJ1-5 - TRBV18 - CASREIGGRDQPQHF TGTGCCAGCCGCGAGATTGGTGGGCGGGATCAGCCCCAGCATTTT
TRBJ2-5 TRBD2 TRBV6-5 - CASSYVAGGQETQYF TGTGCCAGCAGTTACGTAGCGGGGGGCCAAGAGACCCAGTACTTC
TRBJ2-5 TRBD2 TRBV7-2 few CASSLEVSRGGAQYF TGTGCCAGCAGCTTAGAAGTCTCGCGGGGGGGCGCCCAGTACTTC
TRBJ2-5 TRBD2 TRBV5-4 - CASSTGGTSGSQETQYF TGTGCCAGCAGCACGGGGGGGACTAGCGGATCCCAAGAGACCCAGTACTTC
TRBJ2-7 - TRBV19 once CASSPRGLGDEQYF TGTGCCAGTAGTCCGCGGGGGCTAGGGGACGAGCAGTACTTC
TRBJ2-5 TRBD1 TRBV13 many CASSLGTGGVETQYF TGTGCCAGCAGCTTAGGAACAGGGGGCGTTGAGACCCAGTACTTC
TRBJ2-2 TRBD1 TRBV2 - CASRADRAGELFF TGTGCCAGCAGGGCGGACAGGGCCGGGGAGCTGTTTTTT
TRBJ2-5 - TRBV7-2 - CASNEQETQYF TGTGCCAGCAACGAGCAAGAGACCCAGTACTTC
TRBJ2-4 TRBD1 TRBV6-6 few CASRGTGDGKNIQYF TGTGCCAGCAGGGGAACAGGGGACGGCAAAAACATTCAGTACTTC
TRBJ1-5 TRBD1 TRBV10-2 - CASRQQGGQPQHF TGCGCCAGCAGGCAACAGGGGGGCCAGCCCCAGCATTTT
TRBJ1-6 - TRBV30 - CAWSAVNSPLHF TGTGCCTGGAGTGCGGTTAATTCACCCCTCCACTTT
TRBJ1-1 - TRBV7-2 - CASSLQGLKIEAFF TGTGCCAGCAGCTTACAGGGACTGAAAATTGAAGCTTTCTTT
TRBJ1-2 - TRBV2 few CASSAGAGNYGYTF TGTGCCAGCAGTGCGGGAGCAGGGAACTATGGCTACACCTTC
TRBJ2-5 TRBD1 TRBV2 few CASSGSGTGLATQYF TGTGCCAGCAGCGGATCCGGGACAGGGTTGGCGACCCAGTACTTC
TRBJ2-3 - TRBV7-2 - CAIQGGGEDTQYF TGTGCCATCCAGGGAGGGGGTGAGGATACGCAGTATTTT
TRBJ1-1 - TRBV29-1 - CSAPGGGGTEAFF TGCAGCGCCCCCGGGGGGGGTGGGACTGAAGCTTTCTTT
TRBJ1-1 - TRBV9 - CASSVGRSRTGDTEAFF TGTGCCAGCAGCGTAGGTCGAAGCAGAACCGGGGACACTGAAGCTTTCTTT
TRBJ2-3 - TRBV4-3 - CASSQDVRQGRDTQYF TGCGCCAGCAGCCAAGATGTAAGGCAGGGGAGAGATACGCAGTATTTT
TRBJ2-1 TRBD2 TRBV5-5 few CASSLWLAGGLSPYNEQFF TGTGCCAGCAGCTTGTGGTTAGCGGGGGGGCTTAGCCCCTACAATGAGCAGTTCTTC
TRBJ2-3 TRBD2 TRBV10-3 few CAISERVSGGPTDTQYF TGTGCCATCAGTGAGCGGGTTAGCGGGGGGCCCACAGATACGCAGTATTTT
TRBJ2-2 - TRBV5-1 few CATKQGPANTGELFF TGCGCCACGAAACAGGGACCCGCGAACACCGGGGAGCTGTTTTTT
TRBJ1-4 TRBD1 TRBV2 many CAGMGQTNEKLFF TGTGCCGGGATGGGACAGACTAATGAAAAACTGTTTTTT
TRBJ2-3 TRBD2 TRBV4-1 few CASSQDHGGDTDTQYF TGCGCCAGCAGCCAAGATCATGGGGGGGACACAGATACGCAGTATTTT
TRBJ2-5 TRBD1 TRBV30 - CAWGDSQETQYF TGTGCCTGGGGGGACAGCCAAGAGACCCAGTACTTC
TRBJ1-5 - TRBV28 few CASSFGGGGNQPQHF TGTGCCAGCAGTTTCGGGGGAGGGGGCAATCAGCCCCAGCATTTT
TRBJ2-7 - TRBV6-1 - CASSENSSYEQYF TGTGCCAGCAGTGAGAACAGCTCCTACGAGCAGTACTTC
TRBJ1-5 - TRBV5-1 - CASSLGQPGGNQPQHF TGCGCCAGCAGCTTGGGACAGCCGGGGGGCAATCAGCCCCAGCATTTT
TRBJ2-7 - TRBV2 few CASSESSQLVQYF TGTGCCAGCAGTGAGTCTAGCCAGTTGGTGCAGTACTTC
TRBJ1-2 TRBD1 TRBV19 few CASSPGQNYGYTF TGTGCCAGTAGCCCGGGACAGAACTATGGCTACACCTTC